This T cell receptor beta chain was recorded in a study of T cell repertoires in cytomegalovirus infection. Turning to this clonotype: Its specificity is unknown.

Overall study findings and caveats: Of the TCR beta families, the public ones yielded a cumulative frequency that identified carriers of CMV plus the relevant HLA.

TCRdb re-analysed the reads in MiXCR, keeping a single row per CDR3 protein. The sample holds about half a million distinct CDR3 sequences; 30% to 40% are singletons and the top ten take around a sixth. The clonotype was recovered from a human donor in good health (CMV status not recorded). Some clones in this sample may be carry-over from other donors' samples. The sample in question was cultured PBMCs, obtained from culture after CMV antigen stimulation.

This chain's CDR3 is CASSRDRASGELFF. The DNA of the CDR3 is TGTGCCAGCAGTCGGGACAGGGCGTCCGGGGAGCTGTTTTTT. The V gene is TRBV7-9, the J gene TRBJ2-2; 9 positions match TRBD1. The trim removed 6 bases at V and 6 bases at J, leaving 5 bases unmatched. Germline lookup yields CDR1 SEHNR and CDR2 FQNEAQ (reference sequence). This CDR3 is 14 amino acids long. Using reference TRBV7-9 and TRBJ2-2 for the parts outside the CDR3, the full variable domain is DTGVSQNPRHKITKRGQNVTFRCDPISEHNRLYWYRQTLGQGPEFLTYFQNEAQLEKSRLLSDRFSAERPKGSFSTLEIQRTEQGDSAMYLCASSRDRASGELFFGEGSRLTVL.